These T cell receptor beta chains were read from a single sample in a study of blood T cell repertoires in COVID-19. Clones were sequenced by immunoSEQ multiplex PCR, and TCRdb holds only the in-frame ones, with some missing. The table lists about 250,000 clones, roughly 80% of them singletons. Input material: peripheral blood. These receptors were taken from a man aged 45-60 years with active or convalescent COVID-19. Each CDR3 is given with its conserved first and last residue. Each record gives: J gene, clone size, V gene, D gene, CDR3 DNA, CDR3 protein. The D gene is left open where the match is weak. The listing skips clone size in some rows; elsewhere it reads once, few, many or a size class.

TRBJ2-2 NA TRBV18 NA TGTGCCAGCTCACCTCTGGGCAGTGCCGGGGAGCCGTTTTTT CASSPLGSAGEPFF
TRBJ1-5 NA TRBV15 NA TGTGCCACCGCCAATCCCGGTCAGCCCCAGCATTTT CATANPGQPQHF
TRBJ1-2 NA TRBV28 TRBD1 TGTGCCAGCAGTCTAGGGACAGGGTGGGGCTACACCTTC CASSLGTGWGYTF
TRBJ1-2 NA TRBV27 TRBD1 TGTGCCAGCAGTTTGAGGGGGCATGGCTACACCTTC CASSLRGHGYTF
TRBJ2-3 NA TRBV5-1 TRBD2 TGCGCCAGCAGCTCAGGACTAGCGGGGGGAAAATTCACAGATACGCAGTATTTT CASSSGLAGGKFTDTQYF
TRBJ2-3 once TRBV6-2/TRBV6-3 NA TGTGCCAGCAGTTACCCCGCCGACTACACAGATACGCAGTATTTT CASSYPADYTDTQYF
TRBJ1-2 NA TRBV29-1 NA TGCAGCGTTAGCAGGGACTATGGCTACACCTTC CSVSRDYGYTF
TRBJ2-7 NA TRBV6-2/TRBV6-3 NA TGTGCCAGCAGTTACTCGAGGGGACGGGGGTTATACGAGCAGTACTTC CASSYSRGRGLYEQYF
TRBJ2-5 few TRBV7-2 NA TGTGCCAGCAGCTCCCAGGGGCTAGCTGGGGAGACCCAGTACTTC CASSSQGLAGETQYF
TRBJ2-3 NA TRBV7-9 TRBD2 TGTGCCAGCAGCTCCAGAGGACTAGCGGGGGCAGATACGCAGTATTTT CASSSRGLAGADTQYF
TRBJ1-2 once TRBV28 TRBD1 TGTGCCAGCAGTTTATTCCCAGGGGGCGATGGCTACACCTTC CASSLFPGGDGYTF
TRBJ2-1 NA TRBV4-1 TRBD2 TGCGCCAGCAGCCAAGAAGGACTAGCGGGGAAGAATGAGCAGTTCTTC CASSQEGLAGKNEQFF
TRBJ1-1 NA TRBV5-1 NA TGCGCCAGCAGCGCAGCAGGGCTCAGGAACACTGAAGCTTTCTTT CASSAAGLRNTEAFF
TRBJ2-6 NA TRBV5-1 NA TGCGCCAGCAGCATCTTAGCCGGAGGGGCCAACGTCCTGACTTTC CASSILAGGANVLTF
TRBJ2-1 NA TRBV7-3 TRBD2 TGTGCCAGCAGCCCGGGACTAGCGGGGGGCCTTTTCTTC CASSPGLAGGLFF
TRBJ1-4 NA TRBV19 NA TGTGCCAGTAGTCTGGGAGCAGGTACTAATGAAAAACTGTTTTTT CASSLGAGTNEKLFF